This T cell receptor beta chain comes out of a study of T cells in women clearing cervical HPV infection. Findings and caveats of the study: T-cell numbers per sample were unknown and may explain richness differences. Cases carried less TRBV6-7 than controls: about 0.1% versus 0.15%. CIN3+ cases had significantly higher TCR richness than controls; evenness did not differ.

Note on this clone: The antigen remains unidentified. Coverage ceases 3 residues before the CDR3 finishes, and the germline J gene fills in the end.

The table came from immunoSEQ multiplex PCR; TCRdb's copy has only in-frame clones and leaves some out. This sample contains 30,000 to 45,000 clones. Germline values: CDR1 MNHEY, CDR2 SVGEGT. This CDR3 comprises 17 residues. The sample taken for sequencing was blood buffy coat. This clonotype was sampled from a woman between 18 and 70 years old with a cervical HPV16 infection that either progressed to CIN3+ or cleared (not recorded which). The rearrangement joins TRBV6-2 or TRBV6-3 to TRBJ1-2, with TRBD1 matching 7 bases. The CDR3 loop is CASSYDTYRGPIYDYTF. The covered CDR3 bases are TGTGCCAGCAGTTACGACACCTACAGGGGTCCCATCTACGAC.